These T cell receptor beta chains were read from a single sample in a study of T-cell reconstitution after alpha-beta-depleted transplantation in children. In TCRdb, the PCR reads were re-called with MiXCR into one record per CDR3 protein. There are 450,000 to 500,000 distinct CDR3 sequences in the sample; under 15% occur only once, and about 5.4% lies in the top ten. Sequencing was performed on PBMCs from the stem cell graft donor, taken from the stem cell graft. The receptors were gathered from a human donor who donated a stem cell graft to a child with combined immunodeficiency. Both conserved end residues are part of each CDR3. Each record gives: clone size, D gene, J gene, V gene, CDR3 protein, CDR3 DNA. The D gene is left open where the match is weak. Only part of the rows carry a size: once, few, many, or a class if the clone is expanded.

clone size: few; D gene: TRBD2; J gene: TRBJ2-3; V gene: TRBV24-1; CDR3 protein: CATMGGTPDTQYF; CDR3 DNA: TGTGCCACCATGGGGGGGACCCCAGATACGCAGTATTTT
clone size: few; D gene: TRBD2; J gene: TRBJ2-3; V gene: TRBV11-2; CDR3 protein: CASSFKGGGSSDTQYF; CDR3 DNA: TGTGCCAGCAGCTTTAAAGGCGGCGGGAGTTCTGATACGCAGTATTTT
clone size: few; D gene: -; J gene: TRBJ2-5; V gene: TRBV4-2; CDR3 protein: CASSQEGVNPEETQYF; CDR3 DNA: TGTGCCAGCAGCCAAGAAGGCGTGAACCCCGAGGAGACCCAGTACTTC
clone size: few; D gene: TRBD2; J gene: TRBJ2-1; V gene: TRBV7-2; CDR3 protein: CASSLRAGVWNEQFF; CDR3 DNA: TGTGCCAGCAGCTTAAGGGCGGGAGTGTGGAATGAGCAGTTCTTC
clone size: -; D gene: TRBD1; J gene: TRBJ1-6; V gene: TRBV7-9; CDR3 protein: CASSSWRGQISPLHF; CDR3 DNA: TGTGCCAGCAGCTCCTGGAGGGGGCAGATCTCACCCCTCCACTTT
clone size: few; D gene: -; J gene: TRBJ2-3; V gene: TRBV5-5; CDR3 protein: CASSLSYADTQYF; CDR3 DNA: TGTGCCAGCAGCTTATCCTACGCAGATACGCAGTATTTT
clone size: few; D gene: -; J gene: TRBJ2-7; V gene: TRBV4-3; CDR3 protein: CASSPVEGRNEQYF; CDR3 DNA: TGCGCCAGCAGCCCCGTCGAGGGTCGAAACGAGCAGTACTTC
clone size: -; D gene: TRBD1; J gene: TRBJ2-7; V gene: TRBV10-3; CDR3 protein: CAIGGQGADEQYF; CDR3 DNA: TGTGCCATCGGGGGACAGGGCGCAGACGAGCAGTACTTC
clone size: -; D gene: TRBD2; J gene: TRBJ2-7; V gene: TRBV28; CDR3 protein: CASSLWSPLTSGRMYEQYF; CDR3 DNA: TGTGCCAGCAGTTTATGGAGTCCACTTACTAGCGGGAGGATGTACGAGCAGTACTTC
clone size: -; D gene: -; J gene: TRBJ2-2; V gene: TRBV19; CDR3 protein: CASSTTTDYTGELFF; CDR3 DNA: TGTGCCAGTAGTACCACAACTGACTACACCGGGGAGCTGTTTTTT
clone size: -; D gene: TRBD2; J gene: TRBJ2-1; V gene: TRBV6-1; CDR3 protein: CASSAWTSGSNEQFF; CDR3 DNA: TGTGCCAGCAGTGCCTGGACTAGCGGGAGCAATGAGCAGTTCTTC
clone size: -; D gene: -; J gene: TRBJ2-7; V gene: TRBV28; CDR3 protein: CASSTDPEQYF; CDR3 DNA: TGTGCCAGCAGTACGGACCCCGAGCAGTACTTC
clone size: -; D gene: TRBD2; J gene: TRBJ2-1; V gene: TRBV6-2/TRBV6-3; CDR3 protein: CASRLREGEQFF; CDR3 DNA: TGTGCCAGCAGACTCAGGGAGGGTGAGCAGTTCTTC
clone size: few; D gene: -; J gene: TRBJ1-1; V gene: TRBV29-1; CDR3 protein: CSVRGIMNTEAFF; CDR3 DNA: TGCAGCGTGCGGGGGATTATGAACACTGAAGCTTTCTTT
clone size: few; D gene: TRBD2; J gene: TRBJ2-5; V gene: TRBV6-1; CDR3 protein: CASSEARTSRETQYF; CDR3 DNA: TGTGCCAGCAGTGAAGCTCGGACTAGCAGAGAGACCCAGTACTTC
clone size: few; D gene: -; J gene: TRBJ2-6; V gene: TRBV18; CDR3 protein: CASSPTVSGANVLTF; CDR3 DNA: TGTGCCAGCTCACCGACAGTATCGGGGGCCAACGTCCTGACTTTC
clone size: -; D gene: TRBD2; J gene: TRBJ2-3; V gene: TRBV7-9; CDR3 protein: CASSLGAGLRTDTQYF; CDR3 DNA: TGTGCCAGCAGCTTGGGAGCGGGACTACGCACAGATACGCAGTATTTT
clone size: many; D gene: TRBD2; J gene: TRBJ2-7; V gene: TRBV10-3; CDR3 protein: CAISVAGPEGEQYF; CDR3 DNA: TGTGCCATCAGCGTAGCGGGGCCTGAGGGGGAGCAGTACTTC
clone size: -; D gene: -; J gene: TRBJ2-7; V gene: TRBV10-3; CDR3 protein: CAIIGQTSSYEQYF; CDR3 DNA: TGTGCCATCATAGGGCAGACAAGCTCCTACGAGCAGTACTTC
clone size: -; D gene: TRBD2; J gene: TRBJ2-1; V gene: TRBV7-3; CDR3 protein: CASSFQRGGQYLFF; CDR3 DNA: TGTGCCAGCAGCTTTCAGCGGGGGGGCCAGTATCTGTTCTTC
clone size: many; D gene: -; J gene: TRBJ2-7; V gene: TRBV12-3/TRBV12-4; CDR3 protein: CASSLGRVYEQYF; CDR3 DNA: TGTGCCAGCAGTTTAGGGAGGGTGTACGAGCAGTACTTC
clone size: -; D gene: -; J gene: TRBJ1-1; V gene: TRBV12-3/TRBV12-4; CDR3 protein: CASSNVGAGTEAFF; CDR3 DNA: TGTGCCAGCAGCAACGTCGGGGCAGGCACTGAAGCTTTCTTT
clone size: few; D gene: -; J gene: TRBJ2-3; V gene: TRBV2; CDR3 protein: CASSALALQGDTQYF; CDR3 DNA: TGTGCCAGCAGTGCCCTAGCCCTACAGGGAGATACGCAGTATTTT
clone size: -; D gene: TRBD2; J gene: TRBJ2-3; V gene: TRBV7-2; CDR3 protein: CASSSNGLAGRTDTQYF; CDR3 DNA: TGTGCCAGCAGCTCGAACGGACTAGCGGGACGCACAGATACGCAGTATTTT
clone size: many; D gene: TRBD1; J gene: TRBJ2-1; V gene: TRBV12-3/TRBV12-4; CDR3 protein: CASSSGQGAYNEQFF; CDR3 DNA: TGTGCCAGCAGTTCGGGACAGGGGGCGTACAATGAGCAGTTCTTC
clone size: -; D gene: TRBD1; J gene: TRBJ2-7; V gene: TRBV20-1; CDR3 protein: CSVPLGQGFSYEQYF; CDR3 DNA: TGCAGCGTACCACTGGGACAGGGATTTTCCTACGAGCAGTACTTC
clone size: few; D gene: TRBD2; J gene: TRBJ2-7; V gene: TRBV20-1; CDR3 protein: CSARGWEGPWEQYF; CDR3 DNA: TGCAGTGCTAGAGGCTGGGAGGGCCCTTGGGAGCAGTACTTC
clone size: many; D gene: -; J gene: TRBJ2-7; V gene: TRBV29-1; CDR3 protein: CSVVQTYEQYF; CDR3 DNA: TGCAGCGTAGTACAGACCTACGAGCAGTACTTC
clone size: many; D gene: TRBD1; J gene: TRBJ2-7; V gene: TRBV10-3; CDR3 protein: CATCRGQDYEQYF; CDR3 DNA: TGTGCCACCTGTCGGGGACAGGACTACGAGCAGTACTTC
clone size: many; D gene: TRBD2; J gene: TRBJ2-1; V gene: TRBV7-2; CDR3 protein: CASSLVGGGPLYNEQFF; CDR3 DNA: TGTGCCAGCAGCTTAGTCGGCGGGGGGCCCCTTTACAATGAGCAGTTCTTC
clone size: -; D gene: -; J gene: TRBJ1-6; V gene: TRBV2; CDR3 protein: CAVCRDLNSPLHF; CDR3 DNA: TGTGCCGTCTGCAGGGACCTAAATTCACCCCTCCACTTT
clone size: few; D gene: TRBD1; J gene: TRBJ2-7; V gene: TRBV7-8; CDR3 protein: CASSVYRGAIGGQYF; CDR3 DNA: TGTGCCAGCAGCGTCTACAGGGGGGCCATCGGGGGGCAGTACTTC
clone size: -; D gene: -; J gene: TRBJ2-1; V gene: TRBV5-1; CDR3 protein: CASSLESGRNEQFF; CDR3 DNA: TGCGCCAGCAGCTTGGAGTCAGGGAGGAATGAGCAGTTCTTC
clone size: -; D gene: -; J gene: TRBJ2-6; V gene: TRBV7-2; CDR3 protein: CASSPRSPSGANVLTF; CDR3 DNA: TGTGCCAGCAGCCCCCGATCGCCCTCTGGGGCCAACGTCCTGACTTTC
clone size: few; D gene: -; J gene: TRBJ2-3; V gene: TRBV7-2; CDR3 protein: CASSLRTDFGADTQYF; CDR3 DNA: TGTGCCAGCAGCTTGAGGACAGACTTTGGGGCAGATACGCAGTATTTT
clone size: -; D gene: -; J gene: TRBJ2-6; V gene: TRBV20-1; CDR3 protein: CSALVRISGANVLTF; CDR3 DNA: TGCAGTGCTCTCGTCAGGATCTCTGGGGCCAACGTCCTGACTTTC
clone size: few; D gene: -; J gene: TRBJ2-7; V gene: TRBV5-6; CDR3 protein: CASSMGPIYEQYF; CDR3 DNA: TGTGCCAGCAGCATGGGACCAATCTACGAGCAGTACTTC
clone size: few; D gene: -; J gene: TRBJ2-3; V gene: TRBV2; CDR3 protein: CASSRAGRTDTQYF; CDR3 DNA: TGTGCCAGCAGCCGGGCGGGACGCACAGATACGCAGTATTTT
clone size: many; D gene: TRBD2; J gene: TRBJ2-1; V gene: TRBV15; CDR3 protein: CATSREGGRYPYNEQFF; CDR3 DNA: TGTGCCACCAGCAGAGAAGGCGGGAGATACCCCTACAATGAGCAGTTCTTC
clone size: few; D gene: TRBD2; J gene: TRBJ2-3; V gene: TRBV11-2; CDR3 protein: CASSLLAGYTDTQYF; CDR3 DNA: TGTGCCAGCAGCTTACTAGCGGGGTACACAGATACGCAGTATTTT
clone size: -; D gene: -; J gene: TRBJ2-1; V gene: TRBV12-3/TRBV12-4; CDR3 protein: CASSPGSASYNEQFF; CDR3 DNA: TGTGCCAGCAGTCCAGGGTCCGCATCCTACAATGAGCAGTTCTTC